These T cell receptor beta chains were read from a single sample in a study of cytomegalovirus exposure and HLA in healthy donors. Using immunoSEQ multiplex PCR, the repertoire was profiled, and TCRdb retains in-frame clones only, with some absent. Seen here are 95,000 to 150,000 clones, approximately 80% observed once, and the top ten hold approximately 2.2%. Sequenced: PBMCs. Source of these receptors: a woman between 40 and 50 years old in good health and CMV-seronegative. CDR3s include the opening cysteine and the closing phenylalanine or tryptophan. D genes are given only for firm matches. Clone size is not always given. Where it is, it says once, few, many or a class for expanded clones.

TGTGCCAGCAGTTACGGGGCTGGCGAGCAGTACTTC	CASSYGAGEQYF	-	TRBV6-5	TRBJ2-7	-
TGTGCCAGTAGTATAATCGGGAATTCCTACAATGAGCAGTTCTTC	CASSIIGNSYNEQFF	-	TRBV19	TRBJ2-1	-
TGTGCCAGCAGCATTAAAAGAGACCGGGACTACACCTTC	CASSIKRDRDYTF	-	TRBV7-8	TRBJ1-2	-
TGTGCCAGCAGTGCAGTAGGACAGGGGGCTCGGGAAAAACTGTTTTTT	CASSAVGQGAREKLFF	TRBD1	TRBV28	TRBJ1-4	-
TGTGCCAGCAGCCGGACTAGCGGGGGGATCAATGAGCAGTTCTTC	CASSRTSGGINEQFF	TRBD2	TRBV7-2	TRBJ2-1	-
TGTGCCAGCAGCAACAAAAACATTCAGTACTTC	CASSNKNIQYF	-	TRBV6-1	TRBJ2-4	-
TGTGCCAGCAGTACCCGGGCTAGCGGGAGGGCCGGGGAGACCCAGTACTTC	CASSTRASGRAGETQYF	TRBD2	TRBV2	TRBJ2-5	-
TGTGCCAGCCGTAATAGCGGGGGGGCATACAATGAGCAGTTCTTC	CASRNSGGAYNEQFF	TRBD2	TRBV6-5	TRBJ2-1	-
TGTGCCAGCAGGGGGACAGGCACATACCCTTTGAACACTGAAGCTTTCTTT	CASRGTGTYPLNTEAFF	TRBD1	TRBV27	TRBJ1-1	-
TGTGCCAGCAGCCGCGAGGGGGTTGTGGGCGAGCAGTACTTC	CASSREGVVGEQYF	-	TRBV11-1	TRBJ2-7	-
TGTGCCAGCAGTAAAGGGGACAGGGTGGGGCAGTTCTTC	CASSKGDRVGQFF	TRBD1	TRBV27	TRBJ2-1	-
TGTGCCAGCAGCGTAGATCAGGGGGCCCAAGAGACCCAGTACTTC	CASSVDQGAQETQYF	TRBD1	TRBV9	TRBJ2-5	-
TGTGCCAGCAGCTTGGGGGCCGGTAGCTCCTACAATGAGCAGTTCTTC	CASSLGAGSSYNEQFF	-	TRBV5-4	TRBJ2-1	once
TGTGCCACCCGACAGGGAGAGTTCACTGAAGCTTTCTTT	CATRQGEFTEAFF	TRBD1	TRBV5-4	TRBJ1-1	-
TGTGCCAGCAGCGTAGAGGCAGGGTTTTCCTACGAGCAGTACTTC	CASSVEAGFSYEQYF	-	TRBV9	TRBJ2-7	-
TGCGCCAGCATACCTCTAAGACTAGCGGGATTTTTGTACTACGAGCAGTACTTC	CASIPLRLAGFLYYEQYF	TRBD2	TRBV23-1	TRBJ2-7	once
TGTGCCAGCAGACGACTAGCGGGGGGCACAGATACGCAGTATTTT	CASRRLAGGTDTQYF	TRBD2	TRBV2	TRBJ2-3	-
TGTGCCAGCAGCCCACAGAGGGGGGAGACCCAGTACTTC	CASSPQRGETQYF	-	TRBV7-3	TRBJ2-5	-
TGTGCCAGCAGTCTCAGTCATAACTATGGCTACACCTTC	CASSLSHNYGYTF	-	TRBV27	TRBJ1-2	-
TGTGCCAGCAGCCCTTCCCGGGGGGGGGTCGCCGGGGAGCTGTTTTTT	CASSPSRGGVAGELFF	TRBD2	TRBV9	TRBJ2-2	-
TGCGCCAGCAGCTTGGCCGGACTAACGAGGAACACTGAAGCTTTCTTT	CASSLAGLTRNTEAFF	-	TRBV5-1	TRBJ1-1	-
TGTGCCAGCAGCCAGACAGGGGATCGTCCCTACGAGCAGTACTTC	CASSQTGDRPYEQYF	TRBD1	TRBV7-9	TRBJ2-7	-
TGTGCCAGCAGTAGTGGAGTGGGCTACACCTTC	CASSSGVGYTF	-	TRBV9	TRBJ1-2	-
TGCGCCAGCAGCTCGGGGATAATGATAAGCACAGATACGCAGTATTTT	CASSSGIMISTDTQYF	-	TRBV5-1	TRBJ2-3	once
TGCGCCAGCAGCTTTAGCCCGTTTTTTGGCACTGAAGCTTTCTTT	CASSFSPFFGTEAFF	-	TRBV5-1	TRBJ1-1	-
TGTGCCAGCAGCCGGCAAGACAGGTTCTTCTCCTACGAGCAGTACTTC	CASSRQDRFFSYEQYF	-	TRBV5-6	TRBJ2-7	-
TGTGCCATCGCGAGCGGAAGGGATACGCAGTATTTT	CAIASGRDTQYF	-	TRBV10-3	TRBJ2-3	-
TGTGCCAGCAGCTTAAATCTCCTGACAGGAGGCAATCAGCCCCAGCATTTT	CASSLNLLTGGNQPQHF	-	TRBV7-2	TRBJ1-5	-
TGCGCCAGCAGCCATGGACAGGGGGCCTCTGAAGCTTTCTTT	CASSHGQGASEAFF	TRBD1	TRBV4-1	TRBJ1-1	few
TGTGCCAGCAAGAAATCGACAGGGGACCGCGGGGATGAGCAGTTCTTC	CASKKSTGDRGDEQFF	TRBD1	TRBV9	TRBJ2-1	once
TGTGCCAGCAACAGGGACAGAGGGGAAAAACTGTTTTTT	CASNRDRGEKLFF	TRBD1	TRBV19	TRBJ1-4	-
TGTGCCAGCAGCTCGACAGTCTACGAGCAGTACTTC	CASSSTVYEQYF	-	TRBV5-6	TRBJ2-7	-
TGTGCTAGTGGTTTCACCGCGGGGACAGATACGCAGTATTTT	CASGFTAGTDTQYF	-	TRBV12-5	TRBJ2-3	once
TGTGCCTTCTCGTTGCAGGGGGCTAACTATGGCTACACCTTC	CAFSLQGANYGYTF	TRBD1	TRBV30	TRBJ1-2	-
TGCGCCAGCAGCTCGTCGGGAGCTAGCACAGATACGCAGTATTTT	CASSSSGASTDTQYF	-	TRBV5-1	TRBJ2-3	-
TGTGCCAGCAGTGAACTTGCATTTCTCTCGGGCGAGCAGTACTTC	CASSELAFLSGEQYF	-	TRBV6-1	TRBJ2-7	few
TGTGCCAGCAGTTTCCGTGAGACAGGAGTAACTTCACCCCTCCACTTT	CASSFRETGVTSPLHF	-	TRBV27	TRBJ1-6	-
TGCAGCCTTTGGGGGCTTGGTCGCGGGGGGGACGGTGAGCAGTTCTTC	CSLWGLGRGGDGEQFF	TRBD2	TRBV29-1	TRBJ2-1	-
TGCGCCAGCAGCTTGTCTGGAGAGGGAACACCCCTCCACTTT	CASSLSGEGTPLHF	-	TRBV5-1	TRBJ1-6	few
TGTGCCACCAGAGACGACAGGGTGAACACTGAAGCTTTCTTT	CATRDDRVNTEAFF	TRBD1	TRBV15	TRBJ1-1	once
TGTGCCAGCTCACTGATTACAGGGAGCTCTGGGGCCAACGTCCTGACTTTC	CASSLITGSSGANVLTF	-	TRBV18	TRBJ2-6	-
TGTGCCAGCAGCTTAGAGGTGACAGGGCACAATGAGCAGTTCTTC	CASSLEVTGHNEQFF	TRBD1	TRBV11-2	TRBJ2-1	-
TGTGCCTGTTACCCTCACAGAGCGGGGGTTAGGGGTGAGCAGTTCTTC	CACYPHRAGVRGEQFF	TRBD2	TRBV30	TRBJ2-1	once
TGTGCCAGTAGTACGCGGGGCCGGCGCGGCTACACCTTC	CASSTRGRRGYTF	-	TRBV19	TRBJ1-2	-
TGTGCCAGTAGTACCCTACAGGGGGCGAAGACCCAGTACTTC	CASSTLQGAKTQYF	TRBD1	TRBV19	TRBJ2-5	-
TGCAGCGCCGAGGTTAGCGGGGTAACCTACGAGCAGTACTTC	CSAEVSGVTYEQYF	TRBD2	TRBV29-1	TRBJ2-7	-
TGTGCCAGCAGCTTAATTCGGGGGGGGATCGACACCGGGGAGCTGTTTTTT	CASSLIRGGIDTGELFF	TRBD2	TRBV7-3	TRBJ2-2	-
TGTGCCAGCAGCTTAGGGAGGGGGGGTGAGGAGACCCAGTACTTC	CASSLGRGGEETQYF	-	TRBV11-2	TRBJ2-5	-
TGTGCCAGCAGCCCTCTCGGACAGGGGGTCGGTGAGCAGTTCTTC	CASSPLGQGVGEQFF	TRBD1	TRBV4-2	TRBJ2-1	-
TGTGCCAGCAAGGCGGGAGGGCCTTTTTACGAGCAGTACTTC	CASKAGGPFYEQYF	TRBD2	TRBV28	TRBJ2-7	-
TGTGCCAGCAGCTTAGAGGGGCCTTATACGCAGTATTTT	CASSLEGPYTQYF	-	TRBV7-9	TRBJ2-3	-
TGTTCCAGCAGCTCAGGTAGAAGGGGGACGGATCAAGAGACCCAGTACTTC	CSSSSGRRGTDQETQYF	-	TRBV7-9	TRBJ2-5	-
TGTGCCAGCAGCTTGGGGACAGGGGGCGAAGGGGAGACCCAGTACTTC	CASSLGTGGEGETQYF	TRBD1	TRBV5-6	TRBJ2-5	-
TGCGCCAGCAGCTTGCGACTAGCGGGGGGAGGCACCGGGGAGCTGTTTTTT	CASSLRLAGGGTGELFF	TRBD2	TRBV5-1	TRBJ2-2	-
TGTGCCAGCTCACCCCCTACTGGAGTAAACACTGAAGCTTTCTTT	CASSPPTGVNTEAFF	-	TRBV18	TRBJ1-1	-